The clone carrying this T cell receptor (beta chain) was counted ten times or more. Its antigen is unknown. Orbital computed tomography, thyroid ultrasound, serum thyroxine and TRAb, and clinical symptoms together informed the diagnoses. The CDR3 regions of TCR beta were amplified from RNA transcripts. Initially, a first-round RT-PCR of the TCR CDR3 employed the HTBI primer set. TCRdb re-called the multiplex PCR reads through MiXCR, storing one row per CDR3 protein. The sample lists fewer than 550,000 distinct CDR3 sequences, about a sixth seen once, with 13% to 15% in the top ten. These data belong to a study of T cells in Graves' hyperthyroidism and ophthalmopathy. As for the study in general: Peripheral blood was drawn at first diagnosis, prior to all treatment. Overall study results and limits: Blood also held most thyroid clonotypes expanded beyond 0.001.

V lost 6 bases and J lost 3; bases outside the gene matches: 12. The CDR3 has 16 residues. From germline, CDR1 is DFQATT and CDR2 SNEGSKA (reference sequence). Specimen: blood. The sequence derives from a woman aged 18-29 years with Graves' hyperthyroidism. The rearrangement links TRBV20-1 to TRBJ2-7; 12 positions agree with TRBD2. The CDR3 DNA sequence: TGCAGTGCGGCCTTTTCCGGGACTAGCGGGTTCTACGAGCAGTACTTC. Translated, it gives CSAAFSGTSGFYEQYF.